This T cell receptor (beta chain) was sequenced for a study of long-term antiretroviral therapy in people with HIV. Treatment of all HIV participants took place in the United States. The germline V gene has CDR1 MNHEY and CDR2 SMNVEV (reference sequence). There are 13 residues in the CDR3. The V and J ends lost 5 bases and 13 bases respectively, with 21 bases between them. General study findings and limits: HIV repertoires had narrower CDR3 length ranges than controls. Despite increasing after ART, diversity remained lower than that of transplant donor controls. Specimens of blood were obtained during about 2004 to 2018, possibly under older ART regimens.

This clone came up once. Antigen specificity is unknown. Survey-level resolution applied to immunoSEQ assay v3.0. Assay used: immunoSEQ multiplex PCR; TCRdb lists only in-frame clones, some missing. The sample has approximately 6,500 clones, about 74% seen once. The TCR comes from a man aged 35 to 55 with HIV. The rearrangement uses TRBV27 and TRBJ2-7; the D gene could be TRBD1 or TRBD2 (5 bases each). Sequencing was performed on unsorted PBMCs, taken 0.9 years before starting antiretroviral therapy. The CDR3 nucleotides are TGTGCCAGCAGTCCAGGGACCTCCTCTCGCGCATACTTC. Translated: CASSPGTSSRAYF.